This TCR beta chain was sequenced in a study of blood T cell repertoires in COVID-19 (dated by TCRdb to the early 2020s). With regard to the full study: The collaborator samples originated in the United States, Italy and Spain and spanned the acute and convalescent phases of COVID-19. The material from the prospective study consisted of cDNA or gDNA derived from T cells, B-cell-depleted T cells, or PBMCs. The dataset comprised deeply sampled blood TCRbeta repertoires from subjects exposed to, actively infected with, or recovered from COVID-19. The repertoires were released in a freely available public database intended as a resource for research on the immune response to SARS-CoV-2. HLA class I and class II types, where available, came from metadata supplied by the sample provider rather than from assay-based typing. Samples were obtained from the ongoing ImmuneRACE study (first 160 participants) and from 1,200 or so subjects provided by 6 global collaborators. Nearly every sample came with metadata listing a de-identified subject ID, COVID-19 status, age in years and sex. General study outcomes and caveats: The quantity of clinical and demographic metadata differed by source and by participant and was supplied without curation.

Whole blood was collected in K2EDTA tubes by collaborating institutions according to the institutions' own protocols. For TCRbeta analysis, collaborator samples were shipped as frozen whole blood, as isolated PBMCs, or as DNA extracted from either sample type. With respect to this clone: Its binding antigen is unknown. Nothing much larger sits one base from this clone, and base qualities are not available.

TCRbeta CDR3 regions were amplified from genomic DNA by means of the immunoSEQ Assay, a bias-controlled multiplex PCR. The authors' analysis ran thus. Nucleated cell counts per sample were estimated from amplification of reference gene primers within the assay. To quantify the absolute abundance of each unique TCRbeta CDR3 rearrangement, sequence reads were collapsed and filtered. Productive Simpson clonality was computed per sample as the square root of Simpson's diversity index over productive rearrangements. TCRdb stores this immuneACCESS table with in-frame sequences only. Part of the clones is absent; in the studies checked, under half of the shortfall reflects unresolved V genes, and no reason is known for the rest. D and trimming come from the DNA, and the V and J calls and clone size come from that table. For this sample there are tens of thousands of clones; almost 85% appear just once. The ten largest clonotypes hold 6.5% to 8.5% of the sample.

The junction shows trimming of 1 base on V and 3 bases on J, and the gene matches do not reach 4 bases of it. Measured from the cysteine to the phenylalanine, the CDR3 is 15 residues long. The read is trimmed to its CDR3 DNA, 45 bases read in frame from base 1. The germline V gene specifies SGHRS as CDR1 and YFSETQ as CDR2. The sequence was collected from a man between 50 and 59 years old with active or convalescent COVID-19. The specimen was peripheral blood. This chain joins TRBV5-1 to TRBJ2-5; the central 9 bases match TRBD1. The CDR3 amino acid sequence is: CASSLPTGGEETQYF. The DNA sequence is given as TGCGCCAGCAGCTTGCCGACAGGGGGGGAAGAGACCCAGTACTTC.